The present TCR beta chain was sequenced within a study of tumor-infiltrating lymphocytes in oesophageal squamous cell carcinoma. A single record per CDR3 protein comes from TCRdb applying MiXCR to the PCR reads. This repertoire shows 10,000 or so distinct CDR3 sequences, roughly 63% found once; its top ten account for around 27%. This clonotype was seen a handful of times. Sequenced: esophageal tumor tissue. The sequence was obtained from a female donor with esophageal squamous cell carcinoma.

CDR3 in DNA: TGCAGCGCCGACAGGAAGGCCTCGGATGAGCAGTACTTC. Amino acids: CSADRKASDEQYF. The V and J genes are TRBV20-1 and TRBJ2-5; possible D gene TRBD1, 6 bases. From germline, CDR1 is DFQATT and CDR2 SNEGSKA (reference sequence). This CDR3 spans 13 amino acids.